Presented here are 3 T cell receptor beta chains from one specimen sequenced in a study of early T cells in non-severe SARS-CoV-2 infection. TCRdb reprocessed the 5' RACE reads via MiXCR and lists one record per CDR3 protein. In the table there are tens of thousands of distinct CDR3 sequences, 10% of which are singletons. The sequencing sample was made of whole blood. The receptors stem from an adult who was a healthcare worker with PCR-confirmed SARS-CoV-2 infection or an uninfected control (not recorded which).

This clonotype has a count of ten or more. The chain employs TRBV7-2 and TRBJ2-1, with 7 bases lining up with TRBD2. The CDR3 runs to 15 residues. The V segment lost 2 bases and the J segment 1 base; nucleotides outside the gene matches: 2. The germline V gene encodes CDR1 SGHTA and CDR2 FQGNSA. The chain's CDR3 is CASSLLAVSYNEQFF. In DNA form, the CDR3 reads TGTGCCAGCAGCTTACTAGCGGTGTCCTACAATGAGCAGTTCTTC. The full variable domain, completed using reference TRBV7-2 and TRBJ2-1, is GAGVSQSPSNKVTEKGKDVELRCDPISGHTALYWYRQSLGQGLEFLIYFQGNSAPDKSGLPSDRFSAERTGGSVSTLTIQRTQQEDSAVYLCASSLLAVSYNEQFFGPGTRLTVL.

This clonotype was observed many times. The chain joins TRBV29-1 to TRBJ1-1; no reliable D call. V shed 7 bases and J shed 0 bases, with 15 bases lying between them. Germline V gene data show CDR1 as SQVTM and CDR2 as ANQGSEA. The CDR3 sequence is 14 residues long. The CDR3 DNA is TGCAGCGCCCCTCTCCCGGGGATGAACACTGAAGCTTTCTTT. Translation gives CSAPLPGMNTEAFF.

At least ten counts were recorded for this clonotype. The CDR3 DNA sequence: TGTGCCAGCAGTCAACCAGGGGTTAGCTACGAGCAGTACTTC. This gives the protein CASSQPGVSYEQYF. J is TRBJ2-7 and V is TRBV28, with D possibly TRBD1 on 6 matching bases. The germline V gene has CDR1 MDHEN and CDR2 SYDVKM. Trimming cost V 5 bases and J 3 bases, with 14 bases left between them. This CDR3 spans 14 amino acids.